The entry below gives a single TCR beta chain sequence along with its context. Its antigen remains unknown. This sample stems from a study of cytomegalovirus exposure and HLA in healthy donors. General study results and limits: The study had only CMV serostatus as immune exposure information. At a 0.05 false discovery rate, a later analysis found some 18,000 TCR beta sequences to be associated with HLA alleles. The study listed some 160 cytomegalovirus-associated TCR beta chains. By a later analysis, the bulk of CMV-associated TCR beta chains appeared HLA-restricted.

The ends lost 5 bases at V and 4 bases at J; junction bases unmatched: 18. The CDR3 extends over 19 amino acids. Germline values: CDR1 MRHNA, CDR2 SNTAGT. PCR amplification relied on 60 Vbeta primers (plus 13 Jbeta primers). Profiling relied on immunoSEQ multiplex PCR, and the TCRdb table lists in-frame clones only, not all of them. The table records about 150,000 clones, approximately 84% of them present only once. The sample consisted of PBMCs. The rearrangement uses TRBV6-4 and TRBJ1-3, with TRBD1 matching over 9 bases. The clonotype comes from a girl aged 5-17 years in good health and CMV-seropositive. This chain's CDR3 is CASSREPGQGIHRGNTIYF. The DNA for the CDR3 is TGTGCCAGCAGTCGAGAACCGGGACAGGGCATCCACCGAGGAAACACCATATATTTT.